This paragraph reports one T cell receptor (beta chain). The assay was immunoSEQ multiplex PCR, and TCRdb's table has in-frame clones only and misses some. The sample lists 150,000 to 190,000 clones; 80% to 90% were seen once. This sample is part of a study of blood T cell repertoires in COVID-19. V lost 3 bases and J lost 4, with 9 bases in between. CDR1 is LGHDT and CDR2 is YNNKEL in the germline V gene (reference sequence). This CDR3 region has 13 residues. The V call is TRBV3-1 (or the pseudogene TRBV3-2), the J call TRBJ2-5; D is possibly TRBD2 (6 bases). Sequenced material: peripheral blood. The sequence derives from a woman in her 70s with acute or convalescent COVID-19. In DNA, the CDR3 is TGTGCCAGCAGCCATGGAGGGTCAGAGACCCAGTACTTC. It codes for CASSHGGSETQYF.